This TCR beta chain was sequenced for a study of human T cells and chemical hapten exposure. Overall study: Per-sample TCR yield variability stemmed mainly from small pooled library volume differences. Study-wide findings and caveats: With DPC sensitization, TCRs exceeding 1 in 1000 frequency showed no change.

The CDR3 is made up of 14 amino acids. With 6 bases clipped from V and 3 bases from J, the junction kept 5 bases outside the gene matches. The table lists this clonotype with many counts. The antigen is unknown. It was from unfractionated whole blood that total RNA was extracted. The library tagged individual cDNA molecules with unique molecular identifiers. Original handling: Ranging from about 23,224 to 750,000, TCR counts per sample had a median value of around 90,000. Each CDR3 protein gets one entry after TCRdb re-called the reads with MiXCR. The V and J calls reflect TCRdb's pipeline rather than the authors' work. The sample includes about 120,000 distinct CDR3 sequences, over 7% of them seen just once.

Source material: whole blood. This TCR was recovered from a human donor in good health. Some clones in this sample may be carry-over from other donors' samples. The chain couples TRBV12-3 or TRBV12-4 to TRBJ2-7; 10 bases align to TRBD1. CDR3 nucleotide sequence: TGTGCCAGCAGCCCAAGGGACAGGGGCTACGAGCAGTACTTC. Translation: CASSPRDRGYEQYF.